The rows below give T cell receptor beta chains drawn from one sample of a study of cytomegalovirus exposure and HLA in healthy donors. The protocol was immunoSEQ multiplex PCR, while the TCRdb copy is restricted to in-frame clones and leaves out a portion. The table records 150,000 to 200,000 clones, about 70% of them present only once. The sample consisted of PBMCs. All receptors derive from a man aged 25 to 40 in good health and CMV-seropositive. CDR3s include the opening cysteine and the closing phenylalanine or tryptophan. The D gene is left open where the match is weak. Size values are once, few and many counts, or a class for expanded clones, and some rows have none.

TRBV27	once	TRBD2	TRBJ2-7	CASSLKGLAGAYEQYF	TGTGCCAGCAGTTTGAAGGGCCTAGCGGGCGCATACGAGCAGTACTTC
TRBV7-2	.	.	TRBJ1-1	CASSLEAFF	TGTGCCAGCAGCCTAGAAGCTTTCTTT
TRBV7-8	.	.	TRBJ2-3	CASSSDIRNTDTQYF	TGTGCCAGCAGCTCAGACATACGGAACACAGATACGCAGTATTTT
TRBV2	.	.	TRBJ2-3	CASSYTDTQYF	TGTGCCAGCAGTTACACAGATACGCAGTATTTT
TRBV27	.	TRBD2	TRBJ2-7	CASSSLKLAGDLEQYF	TGTGCCAGCAGTTCCCTCAAACTAGCGGGAGATCTCGAGCAGTACTTC
TRBV29-1	.	.	TRBJ2-7	CSGAVEIYEQYF	TGCAGCGGGGCCGTGGAAATCTACGAGCAGTACTTC
TRBV5-4	.	TRBD2	TRBJ2-3	CASTNRDYHTQYF	TGTGCCAGCACAAACCGGGACTATCATACGCAGTATTTT
TRBV2	.	TRBD2	TRBJ2-4	CASSEEGLAGVTKNIQYF	TGTGCCAGCAGTGAAGAGGGACTAGCGGGAGTAACCAAAAACATTCAGTACTTC
TRBV5-1	.	TRBD1	TRBJ2-7	CASSLVGQVQGYEQYF	TGCGCCAGCAGCTTGGTCGGACAGGTCCAAGGCTACGAGCAGTACTTC
TRBV7-9	few	.	TRBJ2-7	CASSYTGHDEQYF	TGTGCCAGCAGCTATACAGGGCACGACGAGCAGTACTTC
TRBV5-6	few	.	TRBJ1-5	CASSLVASNQPQHF	TGTGCCAGCAGTCTCGTGGCTAGCAATCAGCCCCAGCATTTT
TRBV19	.	.	TRBJ1-2	CASDTGSVNYGYTF	TGTGCCAGTGATACAGGGAGTGTTAACTATGGCTACACCTTC
TRBV28	.	TRBD2	TRBJ2-5	CASSITSGRARETQYF	TGTGCCAGCAGTATCACTAGCGGGAGGGCCAGGGAGACCCAGTACTTC
TRBV27	.	.	TRBJ1-2	CASSLFPLGREGSYGYTF	TGTGCCAGCAGTTTATTCCCTCTTGGCAGGGAAGGAAGCTATGGCTACACCTTC
TRBV7-8	.	.	TRBJ2-3	CASSRRDFSPTSTDTQYF	TGTGCCAGCAGCCGCCGGGACTTCTCCCCCACTAGCACAGATACGCAGTATTTT
TRBV5-6	.	TRBD2	TRBJ2-7	CASSPGLAGAGASYEQYF	TGTGCCAGCAGCCCCGGACTAGCGGGAGCGGGGGCTTCCTACGAGCAGTACTTC
TRBV28	few	.	TRBJ2-1	CASCRYNEQFF	TGTGCCAGCTGCCGGTACAATGAGCAGTTCTTC
TRBV18	.	TRBD1	TRBJ2-7	CASSPNTKGTGRPEQYF	TGTGCCAGCTCACCAAATACGAAGGGGACAGGTCGGCCCGAGCAGTACTTC
TRBV30	.	.	TRBJ1-2	CAWNRPQGGGYTF	TGTGCCTGGAACCGCCCCCAGGGAGGGGGCTACACCTTC
TRBV28	.	.	TRBJ2-6	CASRSSPGANVLTF	TGTGCCAGCAGATCCTCCCCTGGGGCCAACGTCCTGACTTTC
TRBV11-2	.	TRBD2	TRBJ2-7	CASSTPGLAWYEQYF	TGTGCCAGCAGTACACCGGGACTAGCTTGGTACGAGCAGTACTTC
TRBV7-6	.	.	TRBJ2-2	CASSLEASSRGTGELFF	TGTGCCAGCAGCTTAGAGGCGTCTTCCCGGGGGACCGGGGAGCTGTTTTTT
TRBV7-3	.	.	TRBJ2-2	CASSPQGTGELFF	TGTGCCAGCAGTCCTCAGGGAACCGGGGAGCTGTTTTTT
TRBV9	.	TRBD2	TRBJ2-3	CASSDPTSGRISTDTQYF	TGTGCCAGCAGCGACCCCACTAGCGGGAGAATCTCCACAGATACGCAGTATTTT
TRBV27	.	.	TRBJ2-2	CASSSHRVGKNTGELFF	TGTGCCAGCAGTTCCCACCGCGTCGGGAAGAACACCGGGGAGCTGTTTTTT
TRBV30	few	.	TRBJ2-6	CAWSVAGQPPSGANVLTF	TGTGCCTGGAGTGTAGCCGGACAGCCCCCCTCTGGGGCCAACGTCCTGACTTTC
TRBV27	.	TRBD2	TRBJ2-7	CASSLTGAGFTYEQYF	TGTGCCAGCAGCTTAACCGGAGCGGGATTCACCTACGAGCAGTACTTC
TRBV28	.	.	TRBJ2-5	CASSGPDQETQYF	TGTGCCAGCAGTGGTCCAGACCAAGAGACCCAGTACTTC
TRBV10-3	.	TRBD1	TRBJ2-5	CAISEPGQGEETQYF	TGTGCCATCAGTGAACCTGGACAGGGGGAAGAGACCCAGTACTTC
TRBV5-1	.	.	TRBJ1-1	CASTLDGVNTEAFF	TGCGCCAGCACCCTGGACGGGGTGAACACTGAAGCTTTCTTT
TRBV6-1	.	TRBD2	TRBJ2-1	CASSWQREGNEQFF	TGTGCCAGCAGTTGGCAGCGGGAGGGAAATGAGCAGTTCTTC
TRBV6-1	once	TRBD2	TRBJ2-3	CASSEASHDGLVRGVEADTQYF	TGTGCCAGCAGTGAAGCCTCGCACGACGGACTAGTACGGGGAGTGGAGGCAGATACGCAGTATTTT
TRBV21-1	once	.	TRBJ1-5	CASSKAKPGQVHQPQHF	TGTGCCAGCAGCAAAGCTAAACCGGGACAGGTACATCAGCCCCAGCATTTT
TRBV7-2	.	.	TRBJ1-1	CASSLGLEATEAFF	TGTGCCAGCAGCTTAGGTCTGGAGGCCACTGAAGCTTTCTTT
TRBV7-2	.	.	TRBJ1-1	CASSPAGLEAFF	TGTGCCAGCAGCCCGGCGGGTCTTGAAGCTTTCTTT
TRBV5-1	.	.	TRBJ1-1	CASSSRTMGGDTEAFF	TGCGCCAGCAGCTCTCGGACAATGGGGGGAGACACTGAAGCTTTCTTT
TRBV5-8	few	.	TRBJ2-7	CASSFRYGDYEQYF	TGTGCCAGCAGCTTTCGTTACGGGGACTACGAGCAGTACTTC
TRBV13	.	.	TRBJ2-7	CASRRRGGDSYEQYF	TGTGCCAGCAGGCGTCGAGGGGGTGACTCCTACGAGCAGTACTTC
TRBV28	few	TRBD2	TRBJ2-7	CASEGTSGKSYEQYF	TGTGCCAGCGAGGGGACTAGCGGGAAATCCTACGAGCAGTACTTC
TRBV28	.	.	TRBJ1-1	CASTRGSPTEAFF	TGTGCCAGCACCCGAGGGTCGCCGACTGAAGCTTTCTTT
TRBV5-4	.	TRBD1	TRBJ2-2	CASSPSGTGSNTGELFF	TGTGCCAGCAGCCCATCCGGGACAGGGTCCAACACCGGGGAGCTGTTTTTT
TRBV19	.	TRBD2	TRBJ2-1	CASSMSNSGRGNEQFF	TGTGCCAGTAGTATGTCGAATAGCGGGAGAGGGAATGAGCAGTTCTTC